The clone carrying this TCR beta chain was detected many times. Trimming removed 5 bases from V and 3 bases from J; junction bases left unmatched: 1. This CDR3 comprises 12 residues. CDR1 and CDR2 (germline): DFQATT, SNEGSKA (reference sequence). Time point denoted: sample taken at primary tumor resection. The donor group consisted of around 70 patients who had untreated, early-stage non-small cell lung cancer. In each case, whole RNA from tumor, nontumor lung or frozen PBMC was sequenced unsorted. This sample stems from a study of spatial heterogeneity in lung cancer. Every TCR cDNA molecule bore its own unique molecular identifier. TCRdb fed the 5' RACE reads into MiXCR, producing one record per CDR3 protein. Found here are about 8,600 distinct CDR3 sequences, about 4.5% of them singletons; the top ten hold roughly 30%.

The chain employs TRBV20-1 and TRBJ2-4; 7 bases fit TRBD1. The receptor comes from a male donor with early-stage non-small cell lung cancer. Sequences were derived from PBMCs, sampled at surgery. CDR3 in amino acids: CSAGTVKNIQYF. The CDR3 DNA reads TGCAGTGCTGGGACAGTCAAAAACATTCAGTACTTC.